This T cell receptor beta chain stems from a study of CXCR3-negative and CXCR3-positive naive CD8 T cells. On the study more broadly: The libraries yielded some 150 million TRB reads, about 1.5 +/- 0.3 million each.

Subsets of CD8+ T cells were each sorted in triplicate at roughly 300,000 cells apiece. Study-wide findings and caveats: TRB CDR3s of CXCR3-positive naive cells were more hydrophobic than those of CXCR3-negative naive cells.

Researchers prepared the TRB cDNA libraries using 5' RACE with UMI labels. TCRdb re-called the 5' RACE reads, yielding one record per CDR3 amino acid sequence without DNA. The sample has about 89,000 distinct CDR3 sequences. Points on this clonotype: Its antigen is unidentified.

The sequenced sample was naive CXCR3+ CD8+ T cells from blood. Subset here: CD45RO-CCR7+CD27+CD95- naive CD8+ T cells expressing CXCR3 (TNR3+). This clonotype originated in a human donor in good health. Some clones in this sample may be carry-over from other donors' samples.

This CDR3 is CALGGQNYGYTF. This sequence joins TRBV6-2 or TRBV6-3 and TRBJ1-2; TCRdb's assignment of TRBD1 cannot be checked, as there is no DNA. From germline, CDR1 is MNHEY and CDR2 SVGEGT. The CDR3 extends over 12 amino acids.